The next 32 T cell receptor beta chains were all read from a single sample in a study of cytomegalovirus exposure and HLA in healthy donors (dated by TCRdb to about 2017). Libraries were made using the immunoSEQ multiplex PCR assay. The multiplex PCR relied on a mix of 60 forward primers for TCR Vbeta segments and 13 reverse primers for TCR Jbeta segments. TCRdb holds this immuneACCESS table with in-frame rearrangements only. Some clones are missing; in checked studies, unresolved V genes explain under half, and the rest has no known cause. A total of about 140,000 clones appear in this sample, 80% of them only once. The ten largest account for 6.5% to 7% of the sample. The sequencing input was PBMCs. The receptors come from a middle-aged man in good health and CMV-seropositive.

The chain employs TRBV7-6 and TRBJ2-3; 7 positions match TRBD2. V lost 1 base to trimming and J lost 1 base; unmatched junction nucleotides: 5. Germline CDR1 is SGHVS and CDR2 is FNYEAQ. The CDR3 sequence is 16 residues long. The DNA of the CDR3 is TGTGCCAGCAGCTTAGGGGCGGCGGGGGGCACAGATACGCAGTATTTT. This codes for CASSLGAAGGTDTQYF.

There are a few counts of this clone. The V call is TRBV29-1, the J call TRBJ2-1; possible D gene TRBD1, 6 bases. The CDR3 extends over 14 amino acids. CDR1 is SQVTM, CDR2 ANQGSEA, per germline. Trimming removed 6 bases at V and 4 bases at J, with 16 bases between. CDR3 residues: CSVELGGTYNEQFF. In DNA, the CDR3 is TGCAGCGTCGAACTAGGGGGAACTTACAATGAGCAGTTCTTC.

DNA of the CDR3: TGTGCCAGCAGATCCTGGGGGGGTGGCTATGGCTACACCTTC. Its translation: CASRSWGGGYGYTF. V usage is TRBV28 and J usage is TRBJ1-2, with D maybe TRBD1 (5 bases). Trimming stripped 6 bases from V and 4 bases from J, with 15 bases between. This CDR3 has 14 amino acids. CDR1 MDHEN and CDR2 SYDVKM come from the germline V gene.

This clone appeared a few times. The V and J genes are TRBV9 and TRBJ1-1, with 7 bases that match TRBD1. Germline loops: CDR1 SGDLS, CDR2 YYNGEE. The junction had 6 bases not matched to a gene; V was cut back by 0 bases and J by 1 base. The CDR3 runs 16 residues. CDR3 nucleotide sequence: TGTGCCAGCAGCGTAGGGCAGGGGGAAGGGAACACTGAAGCTTTCTTT. Its translation: CASSVGQGEGNTEAFF.

This chain joins TRBV7-9 and TRBJ2-7, with 8 bases that match TRBD2. V was pared by 1 base and J by 5 bases, with 7 bases of the junction left unmatched. The CDR3 totals 15 residues. Germline V lookup: CDR1 SEHNR, CDR2 FQNEAQ (reference sequence). For the CDR3, the DNA is TGTGCCAGCAGCTTAGTTGGCGGGAGGCCTAACGAGCAGTACTTC. Translation: CASSLVGGRPNEQYF. The entire variable domain, with the rest obtained from reference TRBV7-9 and TRBJ2-7, is as follows: DTGVSQNPRHKITKRGQNVTFRCDPISEHNRLYWYRQTLGQGPEFLTYFQNEAQLEKSRLLSDRFSAERPKGSFSTLEIQRTEQGDSAMYLCASSLVGGRPNEQYFGPGTRLTVT.

In its sample, this clone was seen a few times. The V call is TRBV28, the J call TRBJ1-6; D might be TRBD1 (6 bases). V lost 4 bases and J 6 bases, leaving 19 bases between the germline ends. The CDR3 runs to 17 residues. CDR1 and CDR2 (germline): MDHEN, SYDVKM. The CDR3 protein is CASSSMAQGRTNSPLHF. CDR3 nucleotide sequence: TGTGCCAGCAGTTCCATGGCCCAGGGGCGAACTAATTCACCCCTCCACTTT.

The rearrangement links TRBV5-1 to TRBJ1-1, with TRBD1 matching 8 bases. This CDR3 has 15 residues. The V segment lost 4 bases and the J segment 1 base; nucleotides outside the gene matches: 6. Germline CDR1 and CDR2: SGHRS and YFSETQ. As DNA, the CDR3 is TGCGCCAGCAGCCCTCTACAGGGGGGGAACACTGAAGCTTTCTTT. It translates to CASSPLQGGNTEAFF.

J is TRBJ2-1 and V is TRBV5-1; D remains unclear. The V end lost 5 bases, the J end lost 1 base, and 7 bases lay between the germline ends. Germline V lookup: CDR1 SGHRS, CDR2 YFSETQ. The CDR3 spans 13 residues. CDR3: CASRSSSYNEQFF. The DNA for the CDR3 is TGCGCCAGCAGGTCTAGTTCCTACAATGAGCAGTTCTTC. The full variable domain, in which reference TRBV5-1 and TRBJ2-1 provide the parts outside the CDR3, is KAGVTQTPRYLIKTRGQQVTLSCSPISGHRSVSWYQQTPGQGLQFLFEYFSETQRNKGNFPGRFSGRQFSNSRSEMNVSTLELGDSALYLCASRSSSYNEQFFGPGTRLTVL.

This chain connects TRBV4-3 to TRBJ2-7; a weak D match, TRBD1 (5 bases). CDR1 is LGHNA and CDR2 is YSLEER in the germline V gene. The CDR3 spans 14 residues. V dropped 0 bases and J dropped 0 bases, with 6 bases sitting between them. This chain's CDR3 is CASSQDRVSYEQYF. The CDR3 DNA reads TGCGCCAGCAGCCAAGACAGGGTCTCCTACGAGCAGTACTTC.

This clone was observed once. The chain combines TRBV19 with TRBJ2-2; 7 nucleotides agree with TRBD1. V trimming: 6 bases; J trimming: 1 base; junction bases outside the gene matches: 5. Looked up from germline, CDR1 is LNHDA and CDR2 is SQIVND (reference sequence). The CDR3 has 15 residues. The CDR3 DNA sequence: TGTGCCAGTAGAGACCGACAGGGGAACACCGGGGAGCTGTTTTTT. Protein product: CASRDRQGNTGELFF.

This chain links TRBV28 with TRBJ1-1; 8 bases match TRBD1. The CDR3 loop spans 15 amino acids. After removal of 8 bases from V and 5 bases from J, the junction contained 13 bases not matched to a gene. The germline V gene has CDR1 MDHEN and CDR2 SYDVKM. The CDR3 sequence is CASRPQTGGGTEAFF. The CDR3 nucleotides are TGTGCCAGCCGACCGCAAACAGGGGGAGGAACTGAAGCTTTCTTT.

DNA of the CDR3: TGCGCCAGCAGCTTGCCTAGCGGGGGGGCCGGCAATGAGCAGTTCTTC. This gives the protein CASSLPSGGAGNEQFF. The chain uses TRBV5-1 and TRBJ2-1; 12 bases line up with TRBD2. The germline CDR1 and CDR2 sequences are SGHRS and YFSETQ. Germline trimming cut 1 base from V and 6 bases from J; bases unmatched to any gene: 5. The CDR3 is 16 amino acids.

The J gene is TRBJ2-7, the V gene TRBV6-1, with TRBD1 matching 9 bases. The germline V gene encodes CDR1 MNHNS and CDR2 SASEGT. There are 14 residues in the CDR3. After removal of 7 bases from V and 0 bases from J, the junction contained 4 bases not matched to a gene. CDR3 protein: CASIPGQGSYEQYF. The CDR3, as DNA: TGTGCCAGCATTCCGGGACAGGGCTCCTACGAGCAGTACTTC.

This rearrangement joins TRBV2 to TRBJ2-4, with 8 bases lining up with TRBD2. V was pared by 1 base and J by 6 bases, with 5 bases of the junction left unmatched. Germline V lookup: CDR1 SNHLY, CDR2 FYNNEI. The CDR3 is 15 residues long. The DNA of the CDR3 is TGTGCCAGCAGTGAAGTCGGGGCGGGGGGAAACATTCAGTACTTC. Translation gives CASSEVGAGGNIQYF.

The V call is TRBV28, the J call TRBJ1-5; 9 bases map to TRBD1. Germline V CDR1 and CDR2: MDHEN, SYDVKM. J gave up 6 bases and V 1 base, and 7 bases lay outside the gene matches. The CDR3 length is 16 residues. The DNA of the CDR3 is TGTGCCAGCAGTTTATTAGGGACAGGGATGGGTCAGCCCCAGCATTTT. Its translation: CASSLLGTGMGQPQHF.

The chain couples TRBV9 to TRBJ2-2, with D tentatively TRBD1 (6 bases). Between the trimmed V and J ends, which lost 3 bases and 4 bases, there was a span of 13 bases. The CDR3 runs to 15 residues. Germline CDR1 and CDR2: SGDLS and YYNGEE. CDR3 DNA sequence: TGTGCCAGCAGCGACAGGGAAGGTAGCACCGGGGAGCTGTTTTTT. Its translation is CASSDREGSTGELFF. Full variable domain (outside the CDR3, taken from reference TRBV9 and TRBJ2-2): DSGVTQTPKHLITATGQRVTLRCSPRSGDLSVYWYQQSLDQGLQFLIQYYNGEERAKGNILERFSAQQFPDLHSELNLSSLELGDSALYFCASSDREGSTGELFFGEGSRLTVL.

The V and J genes are TRBV6-5 and TRBJ2-1; 8 nucleotides line up with TRBD2. Looked up from germline, CDR1 is MNHEY and CDR2 is SVGAGI. With 2 bases clipped from V and 8 bases from J, the junction kept 5 bases outside the gene matches. The CDR3 is 14 residues long. In DNA, the CDR3 is TGTGCCAGCAGTTACCAGGGCGGGGGGTATGAGCAGTTCTTC. Translation: CASSYQGGGYEQFF.

This sequence joins TRBV27 and TRBJ1-1; no clear D gene. This CDR3 is built from 15 residues. V dropped 0 bases and J dropped 0 bases, with 8 bases sitting between them. Germline V lookup: CDR1 MNHEY, CDR2 SMNVEV (reference sequence). As DNA, the CDR3 is TGTGCCAGCAGTTTATCGGCGGGATTGAACACTGAAGCTTTCTTT. Its translation is CASSLSAGLNTEAFF.

This chain connects TRBV11-2 to TRBJ2-5; 8 nucleotides align to TRBD2. The V gene's germline CDR1 is SGHAT and CDR2 FQNNGV. The CDR3 extends over 16 amino acids. Losses at the gene ends were 2 bases for V and 4 bases for J; bases not matched to a gene: 9. CDR3 in amino acids: CASSLLFAGGGETQYF. CDR3 nucleotide sequence: TGTGCCAGCAGCTTATTGTTTGCGGGAGGAGGAGAGACCCAGTACTTC.

There are a few counts of this clone. The V gene is TRBV10-1, the J gene TRBJ1-1; D might be TRBD1 (6 bases). Deletions cut 3 bases from V and 1 base from J, with 12 bases between. CDR3 size: 15 residues. The germline gives CDR1 WNHNN, CDR2 SYGVQD (reference sequence). The CDR3, as DNA: TGCGCCAGCAGTGATTCCACAGGGCGGAACACTGAAGCTTTCTTT. As protein: CASSDSTGRNTEAFF.

The chain is built from TRBV7-2 and TRBJ1-6; D gene ambiguous. The CDR3 extends over 12 amino acids. Germline CDR1 is SGHTA and CDR2 is FQGNSA. V was trimmed by 8 bases and J by 7 bases, leaving 9 bases between them. The CDR3 bases are TGTGCCAGCGGAAGGAGGAATTCACCCCTCCACTTT. Amino acids: CASGRRNSPLHF.

CDR3 in amino acids: CASSMGGQGYEQYF. In DNA form, the CDR3 reads TGTGCCAGTAGTATGGGGGGACAGGGCTACGAGCAGTACTTC. The genes are TRBV19 and TRBJ2-7; 9 bases agree with TRBD1. With 3 bases clipped from V and 3 bases from J, the junction kept 3 bases outside the gene matches. Germline V gene lookup returns CDR1 LNHDA and CDR2 SQIVND (reference sequence). This CDR3 has 14 amino acids.

The genes are TRBV10-1 and TRBJ2-1; maybe TRBD2 (5 bases). Trimming took 11 bases from V and 1 from J, leaving 12 bases between them. The CDR3 has 13 amino acids. CDR1 is WNHNN, CDR2 SYGVQD, per germline (reference sequence). CDR3 sequence: CAPSGASYNEQFF. CDR3 in DNA: TGCGCCCCGAGCGGAGCTTCCTACAATGAGCAGTTCTTC.

The rearrangement links TRBV4-1 to TRBJ2-7; tentatively, D is TRBD2 (5 bases). CDR1 is MGHRA, CDR2 YSYEKL, per germline. CDR3 length: 16 residues. The germline V and J ends were trimmed by 1 base and 4 bases, with 17 bases remaining between them. The CDR3 region has the DNA TGCGCCAGCAGCCAAGCCTCGCCTACCTGGGAGTACGAGCAGTACTTC. Its protein is CASSQASPTWEYEQYF.

The V and J genes are TRBV19 and TRBJ2-7; 9 bases are shared with TRBD1. Trimming cost V 5 bases and J 3 bases; bases outside gene matches: 8. The germline V gene encodes CDR1 LNHDA and CDR2 SQIVND (reference sequence). This CDR3 is built from 15 residues. CDR3 DNA: TGTGCCAGTAGTTGGGGACAGGGAGAAATCTACGAGCAGTACTTC. Its protein product is CASSWGQGEIYEQYF.

The table lists this clone with a few counts. V usage is TRBV7-2 and J usage is TRBJ1-5; 8 bases are shared with TRBD1. CDR1 is SGHTA, CDR2 FQGNSA, per germline. The CDR3 spans 15 residues. Trimming took 0 bases from V and 4 from J; bases not matched to a gene: 2. Here the CDR3 DNA reads TGTGCCAGCAGCTTAGCGGGGACAGGTAATCAGCCCCAGCATTTT. It specifies CASSLAGTGNQPQHF.

The CDR3 bases are TGTGCCAGCAGCTCGCCCCCGGACAGCCTAGGGACTGAAGCTTTCTTT. Its translation: CASSSPPDSLGTEAFF. This chain links TRBV7-2 with TRBJ1-1; perhaps TRBD1 as D (6 bases). This CDR3 is built from 16 residues. V dropped 4 bases and J dropped 5 bases, with 20 bases sitting between them. Germline-derived CDR1 and CDR2 are SGHTA and FQGNSA.

CDR3 sequence reads: CASSWTGNEQFF. CDR3 sequence (DNA): TGTGCCAGCAGCTGGACGGGGAATGAGCAGTTCTTC. The chain carries TRBV7-9 and TRBJ2-1; perhaps TRBD2 as D (5 bases). CDR1 is SEHNR and CDR2 is FQNEAQ in the germline V gene (reference sequence). V gave up 4 bases and J gave up 7 bases, with 8 bases separating them. The CDR3 loop spans 12 amino acids.

V usage is TRBV30 and J usage is TRBJ2-1; D might be TRBD2 (6 bases). With 2 bases removed from V and 3 bases from J, the gap between germline ends came to 14 bases. The germline CDR1 and CDR2 sequences are GTSNPN and SVGIG (reference sequence). The CDR3 sequence is 15 residues long. CDR3 sequence (DNA): TGTGCCTGGAGTAGACTAGACGGCTACTACAATGAGCAGTTCTTC. Protein sequence: CAWSRLDGYYNEQFF.

The genes are TRBV4-1 and TRBJ2-7, with 7 bases that match TRBD2. Trimming at V came to 0 bases and at J to 4 bases, leaving 12 bases not matched to a gene. Per germline, CDR1 MGHRA and CDR2 YSYEKL. The CDR3 loop spans 17 amino acids. CDR3 in DNA: TGCGCCAGCAGCCAAGATCGCGCTAGCGGACAAGGGTACGAGCAGTACTTC. This encodes CASSQDRASGQGYEQYF.

The gene calls are TRBV18 and TRBJ2-3; TRBD1 matches 9 bases. Germline values: CDR1 KGHSH, CDR2 LQKENI. This CDR3 spans 15 amino acids. J gave up 6 bases and V 3 bases, and 7 bases lay outside the gene matches. CDR3 protein: CASSPGTGREDTQYF. The CDR3 DNA follows: TGTGCCAGCTCACCTGGGACAGGGAGGGAGGATACGCAGTATTTT. Complete variable domain (other parts from reference TRBV18 and TRBJ2-3): NAGVMQNPRHLVRRRGQEARLRCSPMKGHSHVYWYRQLPEEGLKFMVYLQKENIIDESGMPKERFSAEFPKEGPSILRIQQVVRGDSAAYFCASSPGTGREDTQYFGPGTRLTVL.

This sequence joins TRBV10-2 and TRBJ1-1; D gene ambiguous. Germline V gene lookup returns CDR1 WSHSY and CDR2 SAAADI. V gave up 8 bases and J gave up 6 bases, with 13 bases separating them. This CDR3 comprises 12 residues. CDR3 sequence reads: CASLPEGPEAFF. CDR3 bases: TGCGCCAGCCTTCCGGAGGGTCCTGAAGCTTTCTTT.